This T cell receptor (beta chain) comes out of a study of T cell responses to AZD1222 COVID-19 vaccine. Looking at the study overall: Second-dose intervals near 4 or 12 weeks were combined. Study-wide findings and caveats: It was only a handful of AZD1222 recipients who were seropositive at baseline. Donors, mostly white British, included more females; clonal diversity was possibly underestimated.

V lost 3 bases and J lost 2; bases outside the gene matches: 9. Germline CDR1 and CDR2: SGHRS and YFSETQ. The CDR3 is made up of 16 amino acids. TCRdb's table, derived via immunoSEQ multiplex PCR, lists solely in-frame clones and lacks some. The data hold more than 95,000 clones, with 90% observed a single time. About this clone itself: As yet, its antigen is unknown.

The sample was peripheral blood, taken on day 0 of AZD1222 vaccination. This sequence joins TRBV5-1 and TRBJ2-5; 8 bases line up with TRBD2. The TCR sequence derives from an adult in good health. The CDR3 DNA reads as TGCGCCAGCAGCTGGGCGGGACTAGGGGTACAAGAGACCCAGTACTTC. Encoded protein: CASSWAGLGVQETQYF.